Below are 27 T cell receptor beta chains sequenced from a single sample in a study of CD8 T cells in ankylosing spondylitis. Points from the study as a whole: Seven to nine highly homologous variants formed a TCR beta motif that appeared characteristic of ankylosing spondylitis blood.

Which antigens these TCRs recognize remains unknown. TCRdb re-analysed the 5' RACE reads in MiXCR, keeping a single row per CDR3 protein. The data show about 480,000 distinct CDR3 sequences, roughly 15% seen once. Sequenced: blood, either unsorted or a sorted T cell fraction (not recorded which). The receptors derive from a male donor with ankylosing spondylitis.

This clonotype showed up just a few times. The chain joins TRBV7-2 to TRBJ2-1; D call uncertain. CDR1 is SGHTA and CDR2 is FQGNSA in the germline V gene. V was pared by 1 base and J by 5 bases, with 9 bases between. This CDR3 is built from 14 residues. CDR3 nucleotide sequence: TGTGCCAGCAGCTTAGTAGGTGGGCACAATGAGCAGTTCTTC. Translating it yields CASSLVGGHNEQFF.

The table lists this clonotype with many counts. This rearrangement joins TRBV4-1 to TRBJ2-5, with 7 bases aligning to TRBD2. CDR3 length equals 15 residues. Germline V lookup: CDR1 MGHRA, CDR2 YSYEKL. Unmatched junction bases numbered 9, after V lost 3 bases and J lost 5 bases. The CDR3 sequence: CASSQGTTLGETQYF. The CDR3 nucleotides are TGCGCCAGCAGCCAGGGGACTACCCTTGGGGAGACCCAGTACTTC.

There are a few counts of this clonotype. The J gene is TRBJ2-5, the V gene TRBV10-2; 8 bases agree with TRBD2. J was trimmed by 7 bases and V by 10 bases; bases with no gene match: 5. The germline V gene encodes CDR1 WSHSY and CDR2 SAAADI. The CDR3 length is 11 residues. DNA for the CDR3: TGCGCCACCGGGACTAGAGGGACCCAGTACTTC. Protein: CATGTRGTQYF.

V is TRBV12-3 or TRBV12-4 and J is TRBJ2-3, with 8 bases fitting TRBD1. This CDR3 is built from 15 residues. The trim removed 6 bases at V and 5 bases at J, leaving 10 bases unmatched. CDR3 residues: CASRPRQGTVDTQYF. In DNA, the CDR3 is TGTGCCAGCAGGCCTCGACAGGGGACGGTAGATACGCAGTATTTT.

The table lists this clonotype with many counts. The chain has TRBV6-5 and TRBJ1-1; D is unclear. The CDR3 is 12 amino acids. Germline CDR1 and CDR2: MNHEY and SVGAGI. Trimming pared 6 bases from V and 3 bases from J, leaving 8 bases between. The CDR3 nucleotides read TGTGCCAGCAGGACGGTGGACACTGAAGCTTTCTTT. It yields the protein CASRTVDTEAFF.

The rearrangement uses TRBV7-9 and TRBJ2-5; D is possibly TRBD2 (6 bases). Trimming shortened V by 7 bases and J by 5 bases, and 11 bases separated the two germline ends. The germline CDR1 and CDR2 sequences are SEHNR and FQNEAQ (reference sequence). This CDR3 is 12 amino acids long. CDR3: CASTSGEETQYF. The DNA for the CDR3 is TGTGCCAGCACTTCGGGAGAGGAGACCCAGTACTTC.

The V gene is TRBV3-1, the J gene TRBJ1-5, with D possibly TRBD1 on 5 matching bases. Germline assignment: CDR1 LGHDT and CDR2 YNNKEL (reference sequence). There are 15 residues in the CDR3. V dropped 4 bases and J dropped 8 bases, with 18 bases sitting between them. The CDR3 loop is CASSPSGGEGKPQHF. As DNA, the CDR3 is TGTGCCAGCAGCCCGTCCGGTGGTGAGGGGAAGCCCCAGCATTTT.

V and J are TRBV12-3 or TRBV12-4 and TRBJ1-1, with D maybe TRBD1 (5 bases). Trimming pared 6 bases from V and 3 bases from J, leaving 17 bases between. The CDR3 length is 15 residues. The DNA for the CDR3 is TGTGCCAGCAGCTCAGCCAGGAAGGGGCACACTGAAGCTTTCTTT. This codes for CASSSARKGHTEAFF.

The rearrangement uses TRBV10-3 and TRBJ2-1, with D maybe TRBD1 (6 bases). Germline V lookup: CDR1 ENHRY, CDR2 SYGVKD. Deletions cut 2 bases from V and 6 bases from J, with 8 bases between. This CDR3 spans 13 amino acids. CDR3: CAISETGPNEQFF. In DNA, the CDR3 is TGTGCCATCAGTGAGACAGGGCCCAATGAGCAGTTCTTC.

Here the CDR3 reads CASSKNSYEQYF. The CDR3 DNA follows: TGTGCCAGCTCCAAAAACAGCTACGAGCAGTACTTC. This chain links TRBV14 with TRBJ2-7, with no clear D. This CDR3 is 12 amino acids long. The germline V gene encodes CDR1 SGHDN and CDR2 FVKESK. Trimming took 8 bases from V and 3 from J, leaving 11 bases between them.

The rearrangement uses TRBV12-3 or TRBV12-4 and TRBJ2-4; D call uncertain. V dropped 7 bases and J dropped 0 bases, with 10 bases sitting between them. CDR3 length: 14 residues. The DNA for the CDR3 is TGTGCCAGCACCATGACTCAAGCCAAAAACATTCAGTACTTC. Protein product: CASTMTQAKNIQYF.

The chain couples TRBV6-1 to TRBJ2-5, with D possibly TRBD2 on 6 matching bases. Germline V gene lookup returns CDR1 MNHNS and CDR2 SASEGT. The CDR3 is made up of 16 amino acids. The V gene lost 7 bases and the J gene lost 4 bases, with 22 bases spanning the gap. CDR3 amino acids: CASTPRRGRVGETQYF. The CDR3 DNA is TGTGCCAGCACCCCCAGGAGGGGCAGGGTGGGAGAGACCCAGTACTTC.

This clonotype was seen a few times. The genes are TRBV5-1 and TRBJ2-3, with 11 bases lining up with TRBD2. Germline V CDR1 and CDR2: SGHRS, YFSETQ. Trimming at V came to 4 bases and at J to 3 bases, leaving 4 bases not matched to a gene. This CDR3 region has 15 residues. CDR3 sequence reads: CASSLTSGTTDTQYF. The DNA for the CDR3 is TGCGCCAGCAGCCTGACTAGCGGGACGACAGATACGCAGTATTTT. The whole variable domain, filled in from reference TRBV5-1 and TRBJ2-3, reads KAGVTQTPRYLIKTRGQQVTLSCSPISGHRSVSWYQQTPGQGLQFLFEYFSETQRNKGNFPGRFSGRQFSNSRSEMNVSTLELGDSALYLCASSLTSGTTDTQYFGPGTRLTVL.

The rearrangement joins TRBV7-9 to TRBJ1-3; 7 bases fit TRBD1. The CDR3 is 17 amino acids. The V gene's germline CDR1 is SEHNR and CDR2 FQNEAQ (reference sequence). Losses at the gene ends were 4 bases for V and 2 bases for J; bases not matched to a gene: 11. Here the CDR3 reads CASSSYPDRETGNTIYF. The CDR3 nucleotides read TGTGCCAGCAGCTCCTACCCCGACAGGGAAACTGGAAACACCATATATTTT.

This chain uses TRBV25-1 with TRBJ2-3; 8 bases match TRBD2. CDR1 MGHDK and CDR2 SYGVNS come from the germline V gene. V dropped 6 bases and J dropped 5; count of bases not matched to a gene: 34. The CDR3 contains 23 residues. The CDR3 protein is CASSHQGSFREIARTSWGDTQYF. In DNA form, the CDR3 reads TGTGCCAGCAGCCACCAGGGGAGCTTTCGGGAAATAGCTAGGACTAGCTGGGGAGATACGCAGTATTTT. The variable domain in full, completed from reference TRBV25-1 and TRBJ2-3, reads EADIYQTPRYLVIGTGKKITLECSQTMGHDKMYWYQQDPGMELHLIHYSYGVNSTEKGDLSSESTVSRIRTEHFPLTLESARPSHTSQYLCASSHQGSFREIARTSWGDTQYFGPGTRLTVL.

The V gene is TRBV20-1, the J gene TRBJ2-5; maybe TRBD2 (6 bases). The V end was cut by 6 bases, the J end by 5 bases, with 16 bases between. The germline V gene encodes CDR1 DFQATT and CDR2 SNEGSKA (reference sequence). This CDR3 has 13 residues. The CDR3 DNA is TGCAGTGCGCGGGACTTCCCGGATGAGACCCAGTACTTC. It codes for CSARDFPDETQYF.

The chain combines TRBV7-2 with TRBJ1-1; 7 bases agree with TRBD1. Germline values: CDR1 SGHTA, CDR2 FQGNSA. V shed 0 bases and J 1 base; nucleotides not matched to a gene: 2. CDR3 length equals 15 residues. CDR3 sequence reads: CASSLARQGNTEAFF. CDR3 sequence (DNA): TGTGCCAGCAGCTTAGCGAGACAGGGGAACACTGAAGCTTTCTTT.

V and J are TRBV7-6 and TRBJ1-1; D perhaps matches TRBD1 (6 bases). Between the trimmed V and J ends, which lost 4 bases and 0 bases, there was a span of 15 bases. Germline V CDR1 and CDR2: SGHVS, FNYEAQ. The CDR3 has 16 amino acids. In DNA, the CDR3 is TGTGCCAGCAGCTCACTAACAGGGTACATGAACACTGAAGCTTTCTTT. Its protein is CASSSLTGYMNTEAFF.

The rearrangement uses TRBV5-1 and TRBJ1-1; 8 nucleotides match TRBD1. The CDR3 runs to 14 residues. Trimming removed 4 bases from V and 8 bases from J; junction bases left unmatched: 10. CDR1 SGHRS and CDR2 YFSETQ come from the germline V gene. In nucleotides, the CDR3 is TGCGCCAGCAGCCTAAGGACAGGGTGGGTGGAAGCTTTCTTT. Encoded protein: CASSLRTGWVEAFF. The whole variable domain, remainder taken from reference TRBV5-1 and TRBJ1-1, is KAGVTQTPRYLIKTRGQQVTLSCSPISGHRSVSWYQQTPGQGLQFLFEYFSETQRNKGNFPGRFSGRQFSNSRSEMNVSTLELGDSALYLCASSLRTGWVEAFFGQGTRLTVV.

This clonotype was seen more than once but under ten times. The chain links TRBV19 to TRBJ2-7; 11 bases are a match to TRBD1. The germline V gene encodes CDR1 LNHDA and CDR2 SQIVND (reference sequence). The CDR3 is made up of 14 amino acids. Losses at the gene ends were 5 bases for V and 7 bases for J; bases not matched to a gene: 7. The CDR3 spells CASSADRGRYEQYF. CDR3 in DNA: TGTGCCAGTAGTGCGGACAGGGGGCGATATGAGCAGTACTTC.

This clonotype was detected only a few times. The chain uses TRBV2 and TRBJ2-3, with D unclear. The CDR3 totals 13 residues. The ends were cut back, 0 bases at V and 4 bases at J, with 5 bases in the middle. The V gene's germline CDR1 is SNHLY and CDR2 FYNNEI. CDR3 loop: CASSEARADTQYF. In DNA, the CDR3 is TGTGCCAGCAGTGAAGCACGAGCAGATACGCAGTATTTT.

In this sample, this clonotype turned up a few times. The chain employs TRBV20-1 and TRBJ1-2; 7 bases map to TRBD1. Per the germline V gene, CDR1 is DFQATT and CDR2 is SNEGSKA (reference sequence). This CDR3 comprises 14 residues. Trimming cost V 4 bases and J 4 bases; bases outside gene matches: 9. The CDR3 spells CSATKGTVSYGYTF. In DNA form, the CDR3 reads TGCAGTGCTACCAAAGGGACAGTTTCCTATGGCTACACCTTC.

This clonotype was detected only a few times. The rearrangement joins TRBV12-3 or TRBV12-4 to TRBJ2-3; D might be TRBD1 (6 bases). The CDR3 loop spans 13 amino acids. Trimming pared 7 bases from V and 0 bases from J, leaving 8 bases between. The CDR3 bases are TGTGCCAGCAAACAGGGAAGCACAGATACGCAGTATTTT. Translated: CASKQGSTDTQYF.

This clonotype was counted a few times. The V call is TRBV3-1, the J call TRBJ1-5, with D unclear. Germline V gene lookup returns CDR1 LGHDT and CDR2 YNNKEL (reference sequence). V shed 3 bases and J shed 2 bases, with 8 bases lying between them. The CDR3 loop spans 14 amino acids. CDR3 coding DNA: TGTGCCAGCAGCCAGGGAGAGGGCAATCAGCCCCAGCATTTT. Translation: CASSQGEGNQPQHF.

J is TRBJ2-1 and V is TRBV6-5; no reliable D call. CDR3 length equals 17 residues. From germline, CDR1 is MNHEY and CDR2 SVGAGI. Trimming removed 0 bases at V and 0 bases at J, with 12 bases between. CDR3 sequence: CASSYSKAAASYNEQFF. The CDR3 nucleotides read TGTGCCAGCAGTTACTCGAAAGCTGCAGCCTCCTACAATGAGCAGTTCTTC.

Only a few counts were recorded for this clonotype. J is TRBJ2-7 and V is TRBV20-1, with 13 nucleotides matching TRBD2. The CDR3 is 17 amino acids. V lost 5 bases to trimming and J lost 2 bases; unmatched junction nucleotides: 12. Germline CDR1 reads DFQATT; CDR2 reads SNEGSKA (reference sequence). The CDR3 sequence: CSALSRSGTSGTYEQYF. Here the CDR3 DNA reads TGCAGTGCTCTAAGCCGGTCCGGGACTAGCGGGACCTACGAGCAGTACTTC.

This clonotype appeared a few times. V is TRBV4-3 and J is TRBJ2-2; tentative D call: TRBD1 (5 bases). This CDR3 comprises 17 residues. Per germline, CDR1 LGHNA and CDR2 YSLEER. V was pared by 1 base and J by 0 bases, with 12 bases between. CDR3 sequence (DNA): TGCGCCAGCAGCCAAGTTTATCAGGGTCCGAACACCGGGGAGCTGTTTTTT. It encodes CASSQVYQGPNTGELFF.